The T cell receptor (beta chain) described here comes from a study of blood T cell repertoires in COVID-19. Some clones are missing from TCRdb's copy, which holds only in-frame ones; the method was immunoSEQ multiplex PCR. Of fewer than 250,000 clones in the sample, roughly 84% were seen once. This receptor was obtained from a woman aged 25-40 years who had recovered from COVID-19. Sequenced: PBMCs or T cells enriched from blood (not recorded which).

CDR3 coding DNA: TGTGCCAGCACCCCAGGGGGTGGCACTGAAGCTTTCTTT. It translates to CASTPGGGTEAFF. The V gene is TRBV28, the J gene TRBJ1-1; 7 nucleotides align to TRBD1. The CDR3 spans 13 residues. The ends lost 7 bases at V and 4 bases at J; junction bases unmatched: 6. Germline CDR1 reads MDHEN; CDR2 reads SYDVKM. The whole variable domain, remainder taken from reference TRBV28 and TRBJ1-1, is DVKVTQSSRYLVKRTGEKVFLECVQDMDHENMFWYRQDPGLGLRLIYFSYDVKMKEKGDIPEGYSVSREKKERFSLILESASTNQTSMYLCASTPGGGTEAFFGQGTRLTVV.